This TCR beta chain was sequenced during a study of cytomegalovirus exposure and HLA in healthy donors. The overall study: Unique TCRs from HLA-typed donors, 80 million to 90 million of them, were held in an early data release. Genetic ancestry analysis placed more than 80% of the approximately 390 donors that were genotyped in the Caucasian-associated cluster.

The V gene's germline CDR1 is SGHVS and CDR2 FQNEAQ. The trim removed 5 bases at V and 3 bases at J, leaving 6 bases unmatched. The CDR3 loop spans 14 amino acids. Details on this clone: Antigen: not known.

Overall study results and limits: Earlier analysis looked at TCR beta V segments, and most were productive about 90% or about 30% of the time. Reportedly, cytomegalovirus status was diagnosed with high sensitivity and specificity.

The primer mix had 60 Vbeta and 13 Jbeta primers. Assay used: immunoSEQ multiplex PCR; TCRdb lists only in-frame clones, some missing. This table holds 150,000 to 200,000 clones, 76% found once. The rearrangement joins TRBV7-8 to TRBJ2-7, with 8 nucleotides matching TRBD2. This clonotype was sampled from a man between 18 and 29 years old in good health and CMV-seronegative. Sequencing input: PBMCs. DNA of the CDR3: TGTGCCAGCAGCCCATTAGCGGGACGCTACGAGCAGTACTTC. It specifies CASSPLAGRYEQYF.